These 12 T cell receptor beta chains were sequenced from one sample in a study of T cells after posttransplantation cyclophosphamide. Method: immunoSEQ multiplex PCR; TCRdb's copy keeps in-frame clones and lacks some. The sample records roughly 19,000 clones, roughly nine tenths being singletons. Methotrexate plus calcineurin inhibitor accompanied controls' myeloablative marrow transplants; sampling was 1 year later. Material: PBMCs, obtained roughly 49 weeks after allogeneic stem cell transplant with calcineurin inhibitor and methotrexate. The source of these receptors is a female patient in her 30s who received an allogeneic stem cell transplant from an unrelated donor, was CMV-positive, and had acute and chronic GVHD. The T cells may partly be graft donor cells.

The CDR3: CASKEAGTEESEQYV. CDR3 nucleotide sequence: TGTGCCAGTAAGGAGGCCGGGACAGAAGAAAGCGAGCAGTACGTC. The chain uses TRBV19 and TRBJ2-7, with TRBD1 matching 7 bases. The junction had 15 bases not matched to a gene; V was cut back by 7 bases and J by 6 bases. There are 15 residues in the CDR3. CDR1 is LNHDA and CDR2 is SQIVND in the germline V gene (reference sequence).

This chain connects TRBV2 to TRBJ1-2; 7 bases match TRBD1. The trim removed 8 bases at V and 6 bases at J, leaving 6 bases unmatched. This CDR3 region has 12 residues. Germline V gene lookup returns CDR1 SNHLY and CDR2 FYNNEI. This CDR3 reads CASPDRVDGYTF. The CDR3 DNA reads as TGTGCCAGCCCCGACAGGGTAGATGGCTACACCTTC.

This CDR3 is CSVERGEGTEAFF. The CDR3 nucleotides read TGCAGCGTTGAAAGGGGTGAAGGCACTGAAGCTTTCTTT. The chain recombines TRBV29-1 with TRBJ1-1, with D perhaps matching TRBD1 (5 bases). Trimming cost V 2 bases and J 4 bases, with 11 bases left between them. The germline V gene encodes CDR1 SQVTM and CDR2 ANQGSEA. The length of the CDR3 is 13 residues.

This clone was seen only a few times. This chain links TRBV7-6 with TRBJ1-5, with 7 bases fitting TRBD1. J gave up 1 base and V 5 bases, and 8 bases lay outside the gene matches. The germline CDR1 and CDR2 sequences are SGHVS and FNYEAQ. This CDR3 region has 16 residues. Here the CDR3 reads CASSQQGLGSNQPQHF. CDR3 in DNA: TGTGCCAGCAGCCAACAGGGGCTTGGGAGCAATCAGCCCCAGCATTTT.

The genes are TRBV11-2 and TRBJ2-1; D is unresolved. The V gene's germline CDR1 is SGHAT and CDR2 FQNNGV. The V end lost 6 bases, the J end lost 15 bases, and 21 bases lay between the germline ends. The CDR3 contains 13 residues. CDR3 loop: CASSFILGGDGFF. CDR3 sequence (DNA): TGTGCCAGCAGTTTCATCCTAGGTGGCGATGGGTTCTTC.

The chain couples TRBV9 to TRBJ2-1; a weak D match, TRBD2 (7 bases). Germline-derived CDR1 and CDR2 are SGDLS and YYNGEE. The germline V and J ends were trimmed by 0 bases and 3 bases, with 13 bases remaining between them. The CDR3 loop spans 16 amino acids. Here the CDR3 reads CASSVGAGAFYNEQFF. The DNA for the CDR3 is TGTGCCAGCAGCGTAGGGGCGGGGGCGTTCTACAATGAGCAGTTCTTC.

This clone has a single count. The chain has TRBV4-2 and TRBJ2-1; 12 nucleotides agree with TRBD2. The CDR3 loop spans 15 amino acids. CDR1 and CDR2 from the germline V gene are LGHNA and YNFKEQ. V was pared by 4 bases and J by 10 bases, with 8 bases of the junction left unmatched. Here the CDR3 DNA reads TGTGCCAGCAGCCTTTCTAGCGGGAGGGCTCAGGAGCAGTTCTTC. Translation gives CASSLSSGRAQEQFF.

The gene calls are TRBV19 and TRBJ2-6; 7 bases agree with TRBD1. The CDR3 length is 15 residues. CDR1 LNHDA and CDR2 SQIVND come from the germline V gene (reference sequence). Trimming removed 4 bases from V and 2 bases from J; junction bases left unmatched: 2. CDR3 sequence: CASSKGQPGANVLTF. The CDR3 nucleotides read TGTGCCAGTAGTAAGGGACAGCCTGGGGCCAACGTCCTGACTTTC.

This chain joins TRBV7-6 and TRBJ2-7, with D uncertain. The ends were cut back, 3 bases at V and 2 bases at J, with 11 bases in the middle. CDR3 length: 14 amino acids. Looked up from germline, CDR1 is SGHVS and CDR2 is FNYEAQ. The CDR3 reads CASSFTGNTYEQYF. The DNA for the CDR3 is TGTGCCAGCAGCTTTACCGGTAATACCTACGAGCAGTACTTC.

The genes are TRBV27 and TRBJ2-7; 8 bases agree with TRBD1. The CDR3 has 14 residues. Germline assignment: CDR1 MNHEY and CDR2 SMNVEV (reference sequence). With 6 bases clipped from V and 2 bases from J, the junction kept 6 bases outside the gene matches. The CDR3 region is CASRVTGVAYEQYF. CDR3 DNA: TGTGCCAGCAGGGTGACAGGGGTCGCCTACGAGCAGTACTTC.

The CDR3 DNA sequence: TGTGCCAGCAGCTTGGTGGACTACGAGCAGTACGTC. Its translation: CASSLVDYEQYV. J is TRBJ2-7 and V is TRBV11-3; D not certain. The ends were cut back, 3 bases at V and 3 bases at J, with 6 bases in the middle. This CDR3 has 12 residues. The germline V gene has CDR1 SGHNT and CDR2 YENEEA.

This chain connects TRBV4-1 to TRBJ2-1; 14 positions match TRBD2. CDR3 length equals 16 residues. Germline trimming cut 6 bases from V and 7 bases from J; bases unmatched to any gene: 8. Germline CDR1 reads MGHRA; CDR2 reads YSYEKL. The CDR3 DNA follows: TGCGCCAGCAGTCGCCTTTGGACTAGCGGGGGGAATGAGCAGTTCTTC. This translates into CASSRLWTSGGNEQFF.